These T cell receptor beta chains were read from a single sample in a study of T cell responses to AZD1222 COVID-19 vaccine. TCRdb keeps only in-frame clones here, not all; method: immunoSEQ multiplex PCR. This table holds 110,000 to 150,000 clones, more than 75% found once. This specimen consisted of peripheral blood, obtained 28 days after the second AZD1222 dose. Receptor source: an adult who received the AZD1222 COVID-19 vaccine. CDR3s include the opening cysteine and the closing phenylalanine or tryptophan. Each record gives: CDR3 DNA, CDR3 protein, V gene, clone size, D gene, J gene. A D gene is named only where the DNA matches it firmly. Only part of the rows carry a size: once, few, many, or a class if the clone is expanded.

TGTGCCAGCAGTTACGGGGCAGGGACGGATCAGCCCCAGCATTTT,CASSYGAGTDQPQHF,TRBV6-6,-,-,TRBJ1-5
TGTGCCAGCAGAGGGAACACTGAAGCTTTCTTT,CASRGNTEAFF,TRBV6-5,-,-,TRBJ1-1
TGTGCCAGCAGACACCGGGACTTCAGACAGGAATCAAATGAAAAACTGTTTTTT,CASRHRDFRQESNEKLFF,TRBV28,-,-,TRBJ1-4
TGTGCCAGCAGTTTCGGGACAATGAACACTGAAGCTTTCTTT,CASSFGTMNTEAFF,TRBV27,-,-,TRBJ1-1
TGTGCCAGTAACGCACGAAGGACAGGGGGCATCTACGAGCAGTACTTC,CASNARRTGGIYEQYF,TRBV19,-,TRBD1,TRBJ2-7
TGTGCCAGCAGCCTCAGGATTTCTGGGGACTATGGCTACACCTTC,CASSLRISGDYGYTF,TRBV7-2,once,-,TRBJ1-2
TGCGCCAGCAGCTTGGGGGACAGACAGGGCGAGCAGTACTTC,CASSLGDRQGEQYF,TRBV5-1,-,TRBD1,TRBJ2-7
TGTGCCAGCAGTGAAAGTCCGCGAGGGGGCTATGGCTACACCTTC,CASSESPRGGYGYTF,TRBV6-1,-,-,TRBJ1-2
TGTGCCAGCAGTTATCGGAGTGTAGGAAACACCATATATTTT,CASSYRSVGNTIYF,TRBV6-6,-,-,TRBJ1-3
TGTGCCAGCAGCGTTTCAGGGACGGGACAGCGGACTGAAGCTTTCTTT,CASSVSGTGQRTEAFF,TRBV9,-,TRBD1,TRBJ1-1
TGTGCCAGCAGCCCATTCGACACGTACAATGAGCAGTTCTTC,CASSPFDTYNEQFF,TRBV9,-,-,TRBJ2-1
TGTGCCAGCAGGGAGAAGGGGGGAGGTTACGCTGAAGCTTTCTTT,CASREKGGGYAEAFF,TRBV2,-,-,TRBJ1-1
TGTGCCAGCAGCTATAACAGGGGCAATGAAGCTTTCTTT,CASSYNRGNEAFF,TRBV7-3,-,TRBD1,TRBJ1-1
TGTGCCAGCAGCGTGGGGACTAGCGGGAGTAGTTCAGCCACAGATACGCAGTATTTT,CASSVGTSGSSSATDTQYF,TRBV9,-,TRBD2,TRBJ2-3
TGTGCCAGCAGCGTAGCTCGGGGGGCTAATGAAAAACTGTTTTTT,CASSVARGANEKLFF,TRBV9,-,-,TRBJ1-4
TGCAGTGTGAGGTGGCAGAACTATGGCTACACCTTC,CSVRWQNYGYTF,TRBV29-1,-,-,TRBJ1-2
TGTGCCAGCAGCCACGCATCCGGAGCAGGGGGGACTGAAGCTTTCTTT,CASSHASGAGGTEAFF,TRBV3-1/TRBV3-2,-,TRBD1,TRBJ1-1
TGTGCCAGCAGCCAAGATCACAGGGGGTTGAACACTGAAGCTTTCTTT,CASSQDHRGLNTEAFF,TRBV3-1/TRBV3-2,few,TRBD1,TRBJ1-1
TGTGCCAGCAGCCAAGTCGGTAGCGGGAGTGGCGAGCAGTACTTC,CASSQVGSGSGEQYF,TRBV4-2,few,TRBD2,TRBJ2-7
TGTGCCAGCAGCGGAGGAAGGGCAAACACTGAAGCTTTCTTT,CASSGGRANTEAFF,TRBV11-2,-,-,TRBJ1-1
TGTGCCAGCAGCCAAGACTCTAATTCCGGACTAGCACGGGGCCAAGAGACCCAGTACTTC,CASSQDSNSGLARGQETQYF,TRBV4-2,-,TRBD2,TRBJ2-5
TGCGCCAGCAGCTCGACTAGCGGGGTCTCCTACGAGCAGTACTTC,CASSSTSGVSYEQYF,TRBV5-1,-,TRBD2,TRBJ2-7
TGTGCCAGCAGTTTCCCGAGTTCGGGGGCTAGTGAGCAGTTCTTC,CASSFPSSGASEQFF,TRBV6-6,-,-,TRBJ2-1
TGCAGCGTTAGACAGGGGCCAGATACGCAGTATTTT,CSVRQGPDTQYF,TRBV29-1,-,TRBD1,TRBJ2-3
TGCGCCAGCAGCGGGGGACACCAAGGGGAGACCCAGTACTTC,CASSGGHQGETQYF,TRBV5-1,-,-,TRBJ2-5
TGCGCCAGCAGCTTGGTTGAGAGAACCAACTATGGCTACACCTTC,CASSLVERTNYGYTF,TRBV5-1,-,-,TRBJ1-2
TGTGCCAGCAGCGTAGCTTGGGGCAGAAATGAAAAACTGTTTTTT,CASSVAWGRNEKLFF,TRBV9,-,-,TRBJ1-4
TGCGCCAGCAGCTTGGTAGGAGGAGGGGTGAGGAATTCACCCCTCCACTTT,CASSLVGGGVRNSPLHF,TRBV5-1,-,-,TRBJ1-6
TGCGCCAGCAGCCGGGGTTTAGGGATCTCCTACAATGAGCAGTTCTTC,CASSRGLGISYNEQFF,TRBV5-1,-,-,TRBJ2-1
TGTGCCAGCAGCTTAGTTCGTCCAGGGGAGGGCGGCTATGGCTACACCTTC,CASSLVRPGEGGYGYTF,TRBV7-2,-,-,TRBJ1-2
TGCGCCAGCAGCTTGGCTGGGGGTAGTTCACCCCTCCACTTT,CASSLAGGSSPLHF,TRBV5-1,few,-,TRBJ1-6
TGTGCCAGCTCCCGGGACGACCTAGGCAATGAGCAGTTCTTC,CASSRDDLGNEQFF,TRBV18,-,-,TRBJ2-1
TGTGCCAGCAGCCTCCGGGACAGGGGCAATCAGCCCCAGCATTTT,CASSLRDRGNQPQHF,TRBV7-2,-,TRBD1,TRBJ1-5
TGTGCCAGCAGTGAATTTTCTAGCGGGGTCTTCTACGAGCAGTACTTC,CASSEFSSGVFYEQYF,TRBV25-1,-,TRBD2,TRBJ2-7
TGTGCCAGCAGCGTCCGATTGAGGGCGGCGGACAATGAGCAGTTCTTC,CASSVRLRAADNEQFF,TRBV9,-,-,TRBJ2-1
TGTGCCACCAGCAGAGATGCCGTGAACACTGAAGCTTTCTTT,CATSRDAVNTEAFF,TRBV15,few,-,TRBJ1-1
TGTGCCTGGAACCCAGGAGCCACTGAAGCTTTCTTT,CAWNPGATEAFF,TRBV30,once,-,TRBJ1-1
TGTGCCAGCAGCTCGCAACCGGGACTGGGGGGGGACGAGCAGTACTTC,CASSSQPGLGGDEQYF,TRBV7-2,-,TRBD2,TRBJ2-7
TGTGCCAGCAGTGACTCGCCGGCCAGGGAGGGGGATGAGCAGTTCTTC,CASSDSPAREGDEQFF,TRBV6-4,-,-,TRBJ2-1
TGTGCCAGCAGTCACCGCGACAGGGGGCGAGGTCACCTCCACACTGAAGCTTTCTTT,CASSHRDRGRGHLHTEAFF,TRBV6-6,-,TRBD1,TRBJ1-1
TGCGCCAGCAGCTTGGTCAACGGAGGGACTGAAGCTTTCTTT,CASSLVNGGTEAFF,TRBV5-1,-,-,TRBJ1-1
TGTGCCAGCAGCGTAGGACAGGGGAATCAGCCCCAGCATTTT,CASSVGQGNQPQHF,TRBV9,-,TRBD1,TRBJ1-5
TGTGCCAGCAGCGTAGGGGGCAGCGGGGGTATCTCAATAGGTACGCAGTATTTT,CASSVGGSGGISIGTQYF,TRBV9,once,TRBD2,TRBJ2-3
TGTGCCAGCAGCCAAGGACGGGGTACTGAAGCTTTCTTT,CASSQGRGTEAFF,TRBV14,-,-,TRBJ1-1
TGTGCCAGCAGCTTAGATGTATTTTCTGGAAACACCATATATTTT,CASSLDVFSGNTIYF,TRBV7-9,-,-,TRBJ1-3
TGTGCCAGCAGGTTGGGGAGCTCTGGGGCCAACGTCCTGACTTTC,CASRLGSSGANVLTF,TRBV6-5,-,-,TRBJ2-6
TGTGCCTCTTTTGCGGGGGATGGGCAGCCCCAGCATTTT,CASFAGDGQPQHF,TRBV28,-,-,TRBJ1-5
TGTGCCAGCTCACGAGGACAGGAATACAATGAGCAGTTCTTC,CASSRGQEYNEQFF,TRBV18,-,TRBD1,TRBJ2-1
TGTGCCAGCAGCATACAGGGGGCTGACACTGAAGCTTTCTTT,CASSIQGADTEAFF,TRBV27,-,TRBD1,TRBJ1-1
TGTGCCAGCAGCGTAGGGGGCCTACCCTACGAGCAGTACTTC,CASSVGGLPYEQYF,TRBV9,-,-,TRBJ2-7
TGCGCCAGCAGCCTGACAGGAGGAGATGGCTACACCTTC,CASSLTGGDGYTF,TRBV4-1,-,-,TRBJ1-2
TGTGCCAGTAGTATAAGATGGGACGGCCAGCCCCAGCATTTT,CASSIRWDGQPQHF,TRBV19,-,-,TRBJ1-5
TGTGCCAGCAGTGAACGACACCTGAACACTGAAGCTTTCTTT,CASSERHLNTEAFF,TRBV2,-,-,TRBJ1-1
TGTGCCAGCAGCCCCAGGGCGGGCGGCTACACCTTC,CASSPRAGGYTF,TRBV7-2,few,-,TRBJ1-2
TGTGCCAGTAGTATTGAAGGGCTTCGGAATCAGCCCCAGCATTTT,CASSIEGLRNQPQHF,TRBV19,once,-,TRBJ1-5
TGTGCCAGCAGTGGATGGGGACAGGGGGCTACTCAGCCCCAGCATTTT,CASSGWGQGATQPQHF,TRBV6-6,-,TRBD1,TRBJ1-5
TGTGCCAGCAGCCAGGGCCCGATAAATTCACCCCTCCACTTT,CASSQGPINSPLHF,TRBV3-1/TRBV3-2,-,-,TRBJ1-6
TGTGCCAGCAGCGCCGGATGGACAGGGGGCGATGGCTACACCTTC,CASSAGWTGGDGYTF,TRBV11-2,-,TRBD1,TRBJ1-2